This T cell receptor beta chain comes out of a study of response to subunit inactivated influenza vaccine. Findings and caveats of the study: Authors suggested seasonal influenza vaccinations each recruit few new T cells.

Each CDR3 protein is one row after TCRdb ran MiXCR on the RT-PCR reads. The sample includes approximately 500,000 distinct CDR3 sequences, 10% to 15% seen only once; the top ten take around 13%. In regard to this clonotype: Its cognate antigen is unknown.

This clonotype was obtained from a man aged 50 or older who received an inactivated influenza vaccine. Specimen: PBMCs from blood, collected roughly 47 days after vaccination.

The DNA of the CDR3 is TGTGCCAGCAGCTTAGATCCGGGCGGCTCTGGAAACACCATATATTTT. Amino acid sequence: CASSLDPGGSGNTIYF. The chain has TRBV7-8 and TRBJ1-3; no reliable D call. Germline CDR1 reads SGHVS; CDR2 reads FQNEAQ. V lost 1 base and J lost 0, with 10 bases in between. CDR3 length: 16 amino acids.